A selection of T cell receptor beta chains follows, all from one sample in a study of technical replicates of blood from four donors. The assay was immunoSEQ multiplex PCR, and TCRdb's table has in-frame clones only and misses some. The table has 85,000 to 100,000 clones, 80% to 95% seen once; the top ten hold 0.2% to 0.3%. Material for sequencing was T cells isolated from PBMCs. The receptors were gathered from a human donor in good health. Both conserved end residues are part of each CDR3. D genes are given only for firm matches. Size tells how often a clone was seen (once, few, many) or the class of an expanded clone, and some rows leave it out.

j_call d_call v_call clone_size cdr3_aa cdr3_nt
TRBJ1-2 - TRBV28 - CASSSPTGNYGYTF TGTGCCAGCAGTTCCCCCACAGGGAACTATGGCTACACCTTC
TRBJ1-5 - TRBV6-5 - CASSFHRTGNQPQHF TGTGCCAGCAGTTTCCACAGGACAGGCAATCAGCCCCAGCATTTT
TRBJ2-5 - TRBV4-1 - CASSQVTVETQYF TGCGCCAGCAGCCAAGTGACAGTAGAGACCCAGTACTTC
TRBJ2-3 - TRBV30 - CAWSRQSDTQYF TGTGCCTGGAGTCGCCAGTCAGATACGCAGTATTTT
TRBJ2-3 TRBD2 TRBV27 - CASSLRESGTDTQYF TGTGCCAGCAGTTTGCGGGAGAGCGGCACAGATACGCAGTATTTT
TRBJ1-6 - TRBV5-4 - CASSFENSPLHF TGTGCCAGCAGCTTCGAGAATTCACCCCTCCACTTT
TRBJ1-1 - TRBV2 - CASSEFGQLMNTEAFF TGTGCCAGCAGTGAATTTGGACAGCTAATGAACACTGAAGCTTTCTTT
TRBJ2-1 TRBD2 TRBV11-2 - CASSHSGGGSYNEQFF TGTGCCAGCAGCCATAGCGGGGGGGGCTCCTACAATGAGCAGTTCTTC
TRBJ1-2 - TRBV18 - CASSSRAIQGTNYGYTF TGTGCCAGCTCATCCCGAGCCATACAGGGCACTAACTATGGCTACACCTTC
TRBJ2-2 - TRBV18 - CASSPTREGLQGPPNTGELFF TGTGCCAGCTCCCCGACAAGAGAGGGACTTCAAGGACCCCCTAACACCGGGGAGCTGTTTTTT
TRBJ1-2 - TRBV6-1 - CASSGPLRGSANYGYTF TGTGCCAGCAGTGGACCCCTCCGGGGATCAGCTAACTATGGCTACACCTTC
TRBJ2-7 - TRBV6-5 - CASATGSKQYF TGTGCCAGCGCAACAGGGAGCAAGCAGTACTTC
TRBJ2-7 - TRBV9 once CASSVDLVEQYF TGTGCCAGCAGCGTAGACTTGGTCGAGCAGTACTTC
TRBJ2-4 TRBD2 TRBV19 - CASRGGLADLWDKNIQYF TGTGCCAGTAGGGGGGGACTAGCGGACCTGTGGGACAAAAACATTCAGTACTTC
TRBJ2-7 TRBD1 TRBV18 - CASSPGQGSYEQYF TGTGCCAGCTCACCGGGACAGGGGTCCTACGAGCAGTACTTC
TRBJ1-5 - TRBV2 - CASSEARGARSNQPQHF TGTGCCAGCAGTGAAGCGCGGGGGGCGCGGAGCAATCAGCCCCAGCATTTT
TRBJ2-1 - TRBV5-1 - CASSLYNNEQFF TGCGCCAGCAGCCTTTATAACAATGAGCAGTTCTTC